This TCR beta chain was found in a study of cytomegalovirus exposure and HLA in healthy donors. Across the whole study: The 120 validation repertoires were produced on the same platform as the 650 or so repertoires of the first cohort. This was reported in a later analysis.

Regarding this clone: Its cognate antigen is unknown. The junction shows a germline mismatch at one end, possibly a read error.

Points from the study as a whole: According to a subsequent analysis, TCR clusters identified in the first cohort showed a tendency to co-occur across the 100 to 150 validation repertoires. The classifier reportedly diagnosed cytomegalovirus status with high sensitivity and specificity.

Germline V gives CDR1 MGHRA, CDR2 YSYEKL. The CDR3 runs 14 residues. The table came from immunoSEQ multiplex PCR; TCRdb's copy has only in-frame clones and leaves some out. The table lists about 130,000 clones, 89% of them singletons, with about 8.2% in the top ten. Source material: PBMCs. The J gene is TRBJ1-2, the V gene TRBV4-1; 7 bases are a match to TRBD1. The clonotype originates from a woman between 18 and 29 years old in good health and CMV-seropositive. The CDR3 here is CASSQDGGDRLTPF. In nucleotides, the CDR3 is TGCGCCAGCAGCCAAGATGGAGGGGACAGACTTACCCCCTTC.